This T cell receptor beta chain was documented in a study of T cells in women clearing cervical HPV infection. Sequencing was performed with immunoSEQ multiplex PCR; in TCRdb, only in-frame clones are kept and a portion is missing. Seen in this sample are tens of thousands of clones; the ten most common clones hold about 3.5%. Prevalent HPV16 infections were excluded; only incident single HPV16 infections included. Broader study findings: Combining TCR richness with V gene abundances gave roughly 0.8 AUC.

A word on this clone: Its antigen is unidentified. Read sequence stops 3 residues before the CDR3 end, and the germline J gene provides the missing end.

The ends were cut back, 2 bases at V and 3 bases at J, with 7 bases in the middle. This CDR3 has 14 residues. In germline, CDR1 is KGHSH, CDR2 LQKENI. The sequence derives from a woman between 18 and 75 years old with a cervical HPV16 infection that either progressed to CIN3+ or cleared (not recorded which). The sequencing sample was made of blood buffy coat. The chain employs TRBV18 and TRBJ2-2; D call uncertain. The CDR3 DNA, read in part, is TGTGCCAGCTCACCAGGCCATGACACCGGGGAG. It is translated as CASSPGHDTGE. The entire CDR3 is CASSPGHDTGELFF.